The 15 T cell receptor beta chains below were found in one sample sequenced in a study of vaccination and CD4 T cells after COVID-19. As to time point: late sampling 161 to 241 days after vaccination in a few convalescent patients. TCRdb reprocessed the PCR reads with MiXCR, giving one entry per CDR3 protein. The sample consists of 31,000 or so distinct CDR3 sequences, roughly 50% of them appearing once. Sequencing was performed on CD4+ T cells from blood, taken about 7 months after SARS-CoV-2 vaccination. All receptors derive from a human donor who had recovered from COVID-19.

This chain uses TRBV15 with TRBJ1-1; unclear D gene. Between the trimmed V and J ends, which lost 11 bases and 3 bases, there was a span of 16 bases. The germline V gene encodes CDR1 LNHNV and CDR2 YYDKDF (reference sequence). This CDR3 is 13 amino acids long. The CDR3, as DNA: TGTGCCGCCCGCAAGACGCCCGACACTGAAGCTTTCTTT. It encodes CAARKTPDTEAFF. Filled out from reference TRBV15 and TRBJ1-1, the complete variable domain reads DAMVIQNPRYQVTQFGKPVTLSCSQTLNHNVMYWYQQKSSQAPKLLFHYYDKDFNNEADTPDNFQSRRPNTSFCFLDIRSPGLGDTAMYLCAARKTPDTEAFFGQGTRLTVV.

CDR3 sequence: CASSYGGSPPEQFF. CDR3 nucleotide sequence: TGTGCCAGCAGTTACGGTGGCTCCCCCCCAGAGCAGTTCTTC. The chain uses TRBV6-5 and TRBJ2-1; no reliable D call. The germline V and J ends were trimmed by 2 bases and 10 bases, with 15 bases remaining between them. The CDR3 covers 14 residues. Germline CDR1 is MNHEY and CDR2 is SVGAGI.

CDR3 DNA sequence: TGTGCCAGCAGTGAGGGGCCTAGCGGCGGCACAGATACGCAGTATTTT. The encoded protein is CASSEGPSGGTDTQYF. This chain uses TRBV6-4 with TRBJ2-3; the match to TRBD2 covers 7 bases. CDR1 and CDR2 from the germline V gene are MRHNA and SNTAGT. Unmatched junction bases numbered 7, after V lost 3 bases and J lost 1 base. The CDR3 loop spans 16 amino acids.

This clonotype was observed a single time. The chain is built from TRBV27 and TRBJ2-3, with a tentative D call TRBD1 (6 bases). CDR1 and CDR2 (germline): MNHEY, SMNVEV (reference sequence). The V end was cut by 7 bases, the J end by 1 base, with 18 bases between. The CDR3 sequence is 16 residues long. CDR3 region: CASTILRDNGTDTQYF. Here the CDR3 DNA reads TGTGCCAGCACCATCCTCCGGGACAATGGCACAGATACGCAGTATTTT.

The sample holds a few counts of this clonotype. V usage is TRBV15 and J usage is TRBJ1-2; D unresolved. V lost 3 bases, J lost 8 bases, and 16 bases lay in between. This CDR3 spans 14 amino acids. Germline V gives CDR1 LNHNV, CDR2 YYDKDF (reference sequence). DNA of the CDR3: TGTGCCACCAGCAGTGGTACCGCTTGGAGCGGCTACACCTTC. Translation: CATSSGTAWSGYTF.

J is TRBJ2-7 and V is TRBV6-1; TRBD2 aligns across 10 bases. CDR1 and CDR2 from the germline V gene are MNHNS and SASEGT. The CDR3 loop spans 16 amino acids. V lost 1 base and J lost 2; bases outside the gene matches: 5. The CDR3 loop is CASSEGAGTSAYEQYF. CDR3 bases: TGTGCCAGCAGTGAAGGGGCCGGGACTAGCGCCTACGAGCAGTACTTC.

The V gene is TRBV9, the J gene TRBJ2-3, with TRBD2 matching 7 bases. Germline values: CDR1 SGDLS, CDR2 YYNGEE. The CDR3 consists of 13 residues. Unmatched junction bases numbered 2, after V lost 7 bases and J lost 0 bases. The DNA for the CDR3 is TGTGCCAGCCGTAGCGGGAGCACAGATACGCAGTATTTT. Amino acid sequence: CASRSGSTDTQYF.

This rearrangement joins TRBV20-1 to TRBJ1-6; weak D call: TRBD1 (6 bases). Trimming removed 0 bases at V and 11 bases at J, with 17 bases between. Germline V gene lookup returns CDR1 DFQATT and CDR2 SNEGSKA (reference sequence). This CDR3 contains 15 residues. The DNA of the CDR3 is TGCAGTGCTAGAGATCCACAGGGCCCCTCTGCACCCCTCCACTTT. This sequence encodes CSARDPQGPSAPLHF.

The V gene is TRBV19, the J gene TRBJ1-6; a possible D gene is TRBD1 (6 bases). CDR1 is LNHDA, CDR2 SQIVND, per germline (reference sequence). The V end lost 7 bases, the J end lost 7 bases, and 14 bases lay between the germline ends. The CDR3 has 14 residues. The CDR3 is CASTAGGDNSPLHF. CDR3 nucleotides: TGTGCCAGTACGGCGGGGGGCGACAATTCACCCCTCCACTTT.

The sample holds a few counts of this clonotype. The CDR3 region is CASMRGRDSRNQPQHF. The CDR3 nucleotides are TGTGCCAGTATGCGGGGACGGGACAGCCGGAATCAGCCCCAGCATTTT. The chain joins TRBV19 to TRBJ1-5; 7 nucleotides align to TRBD1. CDR1 and CDR2 (germline): LNHDA, SQIVND (reference sequence). The CDR3 has 16 residues. With 7 bases clipped from V and 4 bases from J, the junction kept 13 bases outside the gene matches.

The V call is TRBV7-9, the J call TRBJ2-5, with 10 bases lining up with TRBD2. The CDR3 sequence is 15 residues long. Germline V gene data show CDR1 as SEHNR and CDR2 as FQNEAQ (reference sequence). The V gene end was trimmed by 1 base and the J gene end by 4 bases; junction bases not matched to a gene: 3. CDR3 loop: CASSLVAGGRETQYF. CDR3 coding DNA: TGTGCCAGCAGCTTAGTAGCGGGAGGAAGAGAGACCCAGTACTTC.

This clonotype was seen a handful of times. The chain couples TRBV2 to TRBJ1-5; 8 nucleotides match TRBD1. Germline V gene lookup returns CDR1 SNHLY and CDR2 FYNNEI. The CDR3 sequence is 15 residues long. The V gene end was trimmed by 3 bases and the J gene end by 4 bases; junction bases not matched to a gene: 5. The CDR3 DNA follows: TGTGCCAGCAGTGATATAGACAGGGGAAATCAGCCCCAGCATTTT. This sequence encodes CASSDIDRGNQPQHF.

The chain recombines TRBV2 with TRBJ2-5, with a tentative D call TRBD2 (6 bases). CDR3 length: 15 amino acids. Trimming shortened V by 2 bases and J by 5 bases, and 15 bases separated the two germline ends. CDR1 SNHLY and CDR2 FYNNEI come from the germline V gene. DNA of the CDR3: TGTGCCAGCAGTGAACAAGGCCGCGGAGGGGAGACCCAGTACTTC. The encoded protein is CASSEQGRGGETQYF.

The gene calls are TRBV6-1 and TRBJ1-1; D is possibly TRBD1 (6 bases). Germline CDR1 and CDR2: MNHNS and SASEGT. Trimming shortened V by 8 bases and J by 3 bases, and 13 bases separated the two germline ends. The length of the CDR3 is 13 residues. CDR3 bases: TGTGCCAGCCTGGACAGACAGTACACTGAAGCTTTCTTT. Its translation is CASLDRQYTEAFF.

This rearrangement joins TRBV6-1 to TRBJ1-2; 10 bases align to TRBD1. Germline CDR1 and CDR2: MNHNS and SASEGT. V was clipped by 6 bases and J by 4 bases; unmatched bases: 11. The CDR3 is 16 residues long. CDR3 DNA sequence: TGTGCCAGCAGCCGTCCCGGGACAGGGGACGGCTATGGCTACACCTTC. Translated, it gives CASSRPGTGDGYGYTF.